This record covers a single T cell receptor (beta chain). The data belong to a study of shared clonotypes between healthy human individuals. Turning to the study itself: Each donor's CD4 naive and CD4 memory cells filled three plates apiece, CD8 naive two, and CD8 memory one.

CD45RO-negative, CCR7-selected cells formed the naive CD8 fraction, which excluded terminally differentiated effector memory CD45RA+ cells. Repertoires were generated with immunoSEQ multiplex PCR, while TCRdb's copy carries only in-frame clones and drops some. The table shows some 2,100,000 clones, with about 92% occurring only once. The ends were cut back, 3 bases at V and 5 bases at J, with 14 bases in the middle. Germline CDR1 is MDHEN and CDR2 is SYDVKM. This CDR3 contains 15 residues. The V call is TRBV28, the J call TRBJ1-5, with a tentative D call TRBD1 (6 bases). The clonotype was recovered from a man aged 18-30 years in good health. Some clones in this sample may be carry-over from other donors' samples. The sample taken for sequencing was naive CD8+ T cells from PBMCs. CDR3 sequence reads: CASSFYRVPHQPQHF. The DNA of the CDR3 is TGTGCCAGCAGTTTTTACAGGGTCCCCCATCAGCCCCAGCATTTT.